This TCR beta chain was retrieved from a study of T-cell memory formation after mild COVID-19. Study results and limitations: Cross-reactive memory appears to have joined, as suggested by some responding clones showing up in pre-infection memory. Nothing confirmed that second-wave clones peaking on day 37 were specific for SARS-CoV-2. Whereas later expanders leaned CD4+, clones contracting day 15 to 85 showed a balanced CD4/CD8 makeup.

As to this clonotype: Antigen specificity is unknown.

TCRalpha and TCRbeta libraries used 5'RACE with constant-segment primers and UMIs. TCRdb re-derived calls from the 5' RACE reads in MiXCR, one entry per CDR3 protein. Of fewer than 200,000 distinct CDR3 sequences in the sample, around a sixth were seen once. This receptor was taken from a man younger than 30 who had mild COVID-19 (a few samples of this study predate the infection). Cell type and time point are not known. Sequenced input: PBMCs or a T cell subset sorted from them (not recorded which).

DNA for the CDR3: TGCAGTGCGCTAGTGGGGGTCAAGACCCAGTACTTC. This encodes CSALVGVKTQYF. V gene TRBV20-1 combines with J gene TRBJ2-5, with D possibly being TRBD1 or TRBD2 (5 bases each). Per the germline V gene, CDR1 is DFQATT and CDR2 is SNEGSKA (reference sequence). V was pared by 6 bases and J by 6 bases, with 14 bases between. The CDR3 is made up of 12 amino acids.